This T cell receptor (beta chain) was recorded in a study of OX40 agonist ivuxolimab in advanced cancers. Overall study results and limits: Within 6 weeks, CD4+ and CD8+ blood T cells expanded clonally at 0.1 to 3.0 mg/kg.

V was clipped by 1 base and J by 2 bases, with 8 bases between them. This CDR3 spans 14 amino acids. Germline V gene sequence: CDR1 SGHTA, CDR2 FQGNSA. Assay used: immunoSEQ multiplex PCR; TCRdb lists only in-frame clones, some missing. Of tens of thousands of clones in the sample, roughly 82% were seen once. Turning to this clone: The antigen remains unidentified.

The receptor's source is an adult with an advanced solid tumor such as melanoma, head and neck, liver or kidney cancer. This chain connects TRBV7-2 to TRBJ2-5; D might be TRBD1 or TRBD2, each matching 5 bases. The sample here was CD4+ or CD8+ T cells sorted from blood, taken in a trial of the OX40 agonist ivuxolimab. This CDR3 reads CASSLGGAQETQYF. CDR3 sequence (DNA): TGTGCCAGCAGCTTAGGAGGGGCACAAGAGACCCAGTACTTC.